The rows below give T cell receptor beta chains drawn from one sample of a study of blood T cell repertoires in COVID-19. Libraries were prepared by immunoSEQ multiplex PCR; TCRdb keeps only in-frame clonotypes and omits some of them. This sample yields under 200,000 clones, of which roughly nine tenths are seen a single time; 0.75% to 0.95% belongs to the top ten. Sequencing was done on a sample of peripheral blood. Receptor source: a woman aged 70-85 years with acute or convalescent COVID-19. Both conserved end residues are part of each CDR3. D genes are given only for firm matches. Size tells how often a clone was seen (once, few, many) or the class of an expanded clone, and some rows leave it out.

len	v_gene	j_gene	abundance	d_gene	CDR3aa	CDR3nt
13	TRBV11-2	TRBJ2-7	-	-	CASSSAGGYEQYF	TGTGCCAGCAGCTCGGCCGGGGGCTACGAGCAGTACTTC
17	TRBV6-2/TRBV6-3	TRBJ2-7	-	TRBD2	CASSYRTSGRSSYEQYF	TGTGCCAGCAGTTACCGCACTAGCGGGAGGAGCTCCTACGAGCAGTACTTC
16	TRBV6-1	TRBJ2-5	-	TRBD2	CASSEVAGAKQETQYF	TGTGCCAGCAGTGAAGTAGCGGGGGCGAAACAAGAGACCCAGTACTTC
16	TRBV7-9	TRBJ2-7	-	-	CASSLATVGSTYEQYF	TGTGCCAGCAGCTTAGCGACAGTCGGGAGTACCTACGAGCAGTACTTC
15	TRBV28	TRBJ2-1	-	-	CASSLGGSLYNEQFF	TGTGCCAGCAGTTTAGGAGGGAGTCTCTACAATGAGCAGTTCTTC
13	TRBV5-6	TRBJ1-4	-	-	CASSSGAWEKLFF	TGTGCCAGCAGCTCAGGGGCTTGGGAAAAACTGTTTTTT
14	TRBV7-4	TRBJ1-2	-	-	CASKLDSPCYGYTF	TGTGCCAGCAAACTGGACAGCCCCTGCTATGGCTACACCTTC
13	TRBV19	TRBJ1-2	-	TRBD1	CASSIQGARGYTF	TGTGCCAGTAGTATACAGGGGGCGAGAGGCTACACCTTC
11	TRBV25-1	TRBJ1-2	-	-	CASKEFYGYTF	TGTGCCAGCAAAGAGTTCTATGGCTACACCTTC
15	TRBV5-1	TRBJ1-4	-	TRBD1	CASSLNPTTGEELFF	TGCGCCAGCAGCTTGAACCCTACTACAGGGGAGGAACTGTTTTTT
14	TRBV5-6	TRBJ2-2	-	TRBD1	CASSLRQGAGELFF	TGTGCCAGCAGCCTAAGACAGGGTGCCGGGGAGCTGTTTTTT
15	TRBV28	TRBJ2-7	once	-	CASSLSTRGTYEQYF	TGTGCCAGCAGTTTGTCGACCAGGGGCACCTACGAGCAGTACTTC
15	TRBV25-1	TRBJ2-3	-	-	CASSDRVGSPDTQYF	TGTGCCAGCAGTGACAGGGTAGGATCTCCAGATACGCAGTATTTT
16	TRBV5-5	TRBJ1-4	-	-	CASSRLAGFTNEKLFF	TGTGCCAGCAGCCGTCTTGCGGGGTTCACTAATGAAAAACTGTTTTTT
12	TRBV27	TRBJ1-5	-	-	CASSLRNQPQHF	TGTGCCAGCAGTCTTCGCAATCAGCCCCAGCATTTT
17	TRBV5-5	TRBJ1-3	-	TRBD1	CASSLYWGQTIGNTIYF	TGTGCCAGCAGCTTATACTGGGGACAGACGATCGGAAACACCATATATTTT
14	TRBV2	TRBJ2-7	-	TRBD1	CASSLTGTAYEQYF	TGTGCCAGCAGTCTGACCGGGACAGCCTACGAGCAGTACTTC
13	TRBV9	TRBJ1-3	once	-	CASSPQGWNTIYF	TGTGCCAGCAGCCCCCAGGGATGGAACACCATATATTTT
13	TRBV7-9	TRBJ1-1	-	-	CASSFTGNTEAFF	TGTGCCAGCAGCTTTACAGGGAACACTGAAGCTTTCTTT
16	TRBV6-2/TRBV6-3	TRBJ2-2	-	-	CASSAYRQHNTGELFF	TGTGCCAGCAGCGCCTACCGACAGCATAACACCGGGGAGCTGTTTTTT
15	TRBV12-5	TRBJ1-6	-	TRBD1	CASGRGTGTNSPLHF	TGTGCTAGTGGACGCGGGACAGGGACTAATTCACCCCTCCACTTT
16	TRBV3-1/TRBV3-2	TRBJ1-5	-	TRBD1	CASSQYTGGQGQPQHF	TGTGCCAGCAGCCAATATACAGGGGGACAAGGTCAGCCCCAGCATTTT
14	TRBV25-1	TRBJ1-1	-	TRBD1	CASSGRQGGTEAFF	TGTGCCAGCAGTGGGAGACAGGGGGGCACTGAAGCTTTCTTT
13	TRBV3-1/TRBV3-2	TRBJ1-2	once	-	CASSPLANYGYTF	TGTGCCAGCAGCCCCCTAGCTAACTATGGCTACACCTTC
16	TRBV12-5	TRBJ1-5	-	-	CASGLVLSGVRQPQHF	TGTGCTAGTGGTTTGGTACTTAGCGGGGTGCGGCAGCCCCAGCATTTT
14	TRBV6-5	TRBJ2-7	-	TRBD1	CASSRTGPIYEQYF	TGTGCCAGCAGTCGGACAGGCCCCATCTACGAGCAGTACTTC
19	TRBV7-6	TRBJ2-2	-	TRBD1	CASSLAGGQGAGNTGELFF	TGTGCCAGCAGCTTAGCGGGGGGACAGGGTGCCGGGAACACCGGGGAGCTGTTTTTT
16	TRBV3-1/TRBV3-2	TRBJ1-6	-	-	CASSQDTAIYNSPLHF	TGTGCCAGCAGCCAAGATACAGCAATCTATAATTCACCCCTCCACTTT
14	TRBV3-1/TRBV3-2	TRBJ1-4	-	-	CASSLKGGVEKLFF	TGTGCCAGCAGCCTAAAGGGAGGGGTAGAAAAACTGTTTTTT
15	TRBV7-2	TRBJ2-7	-	-	CASSLSGTSTYEQYF	TGTGCCAGCAGCTTATCCGGGACATCTACCTACGAGCAGTACTTC
13	TRBV19	TRBJ2-3	-	-	CASSLARRDTQYF	TGTGCCAGTAGTTTGGCGAGGCGAGATACGCAGTATTTT
15	TRBV6-5	TRBJ1-3	-	-	CASSLQGFEGNTIYF	TGTGCCAGCAGTTTACAGGGTTTCGAAGGAAACACCATATATTTT
14	TRBV7-9	TRBJ2-5	-	TRBD2	CASSSGTSGETQYF	TGTGCCAGCAGCTCCGGGACTAGCGGAGAGACCCAGTACTTC
12	TRBV10-3	TRBJ2-3	few	-	CAISDLTDTQYF	TGTGCCATCAGTGACCTTACAGATACGCAGTATTTT
13	TRBV7-9	TRBJ1-5	-	-	CASSLGGDQPQHF	TGTGCCAGCAGCTTAGGGGGGGATCAGCCCCAGCATTTT
16	TRBV5-6	TRBJ1-1	-	TRBD1	CASSLEQGAKNTEAFF	TGTGCCAGCAGCTTGGAACAGGGGGCAAAGAACACTGAAGCTTTCTTT
14	TRBV2	TRBJ2-2	-	-	CASSPEARVGELFF	TGTGCCAGCAGTCCGGAGGCCCGGGTCGGGGAGCTGTTTTTT
11	TRBV9	TRBJ1-3	-	-	CASSGEDTIYF	TGTGCCAGCAGTGGAGAGGACACCATATATTTT
14	TRBV10-2	TRBJ2-7	-	TRBD2	CASSETSGPYEQYF	TGCGCCAGCAGTGAGACTAGCGGCCCCTACGAGCAGTACTTC
15	TRBV19	TRBJ1-1	-	TRBD1	CASSTRQGVDTEAFF	TGTGCCAGTAGTACCCGACAGGGGGTAGACACTGAAGCTTTCTTT
14	TRBV11-2	TRBJ1-5	-	-	CASSLGSGMQPQHF	TGTGCCAGCAGCTTAGGGTCAGGGATGCAGCCCCAGCATTTT
19	TRBV24-1	TRBJ2-1	-	-	CATSPEGLGGLSSYNEQFF	TGTGCCACCAGTCCCGAAGGACTAGGGGGATTAAGCTCCTACAATGAGCAGTTCTTC
17	TRBV11-2	TRBJ2-1	-	TRBD1	CASSLVRTGGSYNEQFF	TGTGCCAGCAGCTTAGTTCGGACAGGGGGCTCCTACAATGAGCAGTTCTTC
15	TRBV7-2	TRBJ2-5	-	-	CASSLGGARQETQYF	TGTGCCAGCAGCTTAGGTGGGGCGAGGCAAGAGACCCAGTACTTC